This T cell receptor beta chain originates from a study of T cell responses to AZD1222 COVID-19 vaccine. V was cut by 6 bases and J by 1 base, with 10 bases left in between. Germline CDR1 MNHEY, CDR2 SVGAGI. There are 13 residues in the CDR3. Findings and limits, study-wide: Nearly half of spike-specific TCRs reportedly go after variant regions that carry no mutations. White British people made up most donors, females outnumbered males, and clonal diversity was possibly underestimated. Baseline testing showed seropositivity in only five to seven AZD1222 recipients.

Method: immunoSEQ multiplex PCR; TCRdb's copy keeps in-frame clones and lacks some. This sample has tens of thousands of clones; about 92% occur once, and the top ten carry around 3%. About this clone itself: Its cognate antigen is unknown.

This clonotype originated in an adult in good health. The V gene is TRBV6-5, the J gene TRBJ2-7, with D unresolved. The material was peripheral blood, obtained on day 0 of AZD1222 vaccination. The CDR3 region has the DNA TGTGCCAGCAGAGCAGACTTGTCCTACGAGCAGTACTTC. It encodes CASRADLSYEQYF.